This note documents a single T cell receptor beta chain sequence. Its antigen remains unidentified. Libraries were prepared by immunoSEQ multiplex PCR; TCRdb keeps only in-frame clonotypes and omits some of them. This repertoire shows about 2.4 million clones, roughly 93% found once; its top ten account for approximately 0.35%. The sample comes from a study of shared clonotypes between healthy human individuals. Findings and limits, study-wide: On the whole, naive subsets had larger estimated richness than memory subsets had. Shared clonotypes across all four donors exceeded non-shared ones in generation probability.

Every one of the donors was a Caucasian adult that lived in Nashville, Tennessee. The investigators split CD4+ cells into a CD45RA+ naive subset and a CD45RA-negative memory subset. Trimming shortened V by 1 base and J by 8 bases, and 3 bases separated the two germline ends. CDR1 and CDR2 (germline): MNHNS, SASEGT. The CDR3 is made up of 10 amino acids. Input material: naive CD4+ T cells from PBMCs. The sample's subset: CD45RA+ positively selected. This chain links TRBV6-1 with TRBJ2-7; D unresolved. This receptor was taken from a man aged 18 to 35 in good health. Some clones in this sample may be carry-over from other donors' samples. CDR3 in amino acids: CASSEGKQYF. The CDR3 DNA reads as TGTGCCAGCAGTGAAGGGAAGCAGTACTTC.